Only a few counts were recorded for the clone carrying this T cell receptor (beta chain). The sample is drawn from a study of blood T cell repertoires in COVID-19. Data came from immunoSEQ multiplex PCR; TCRdb stores just in-frame clones and leaves some out. The data show some 200,000 clones, roughly four fifths seen once. The germline gives CDR1 LNHDA, CDR2 SQIVND (reference sequence). The trim removed 3 bases at V and 4 bases at J, leaving 4 bases unmatched. CDR3 length: 15 amino acids. The receptor was derived from a woman aged 50 to 60 with active or convalescent COVID-19. Material: peripheral blood. This sequence joins TRBV19 and TRBJ1-2, with 11 bases fitting TRBD1. CDR3 region: CASSIGQGAFYGYTF. For the CDR3, the DNA is TGTGCCAGTAGTATCGGACAGGGGGCTTTCTATGGCTACACCTTC.